The rows below give T cell receptor beta chains drawn from one sample of a study of cytomegalovirus exposure and HLA in healthy donors. Repertoires were generated with immunoSEQ multiplex PCR, while TCRdb's copy carries only in-frame clones and drops some. Among tens of thousands of clones listed, around 94% were seen once. The sequenced material came from PBMCs. The receptors were gathered from a man younger than 35 in good health and CMV-seronegative. Each CDR3 is given with its conserved first and last residue. The D gene is left open where the match is weak. Only some rows state a clone size, as once, few, many or a class for expanded clones.

18	-	TRBJ2-7	TRBV28	TRBD2	CASSFPGLAGDLAYEQYF	TGTGCCAGCAGTTTCCCCGGACTAGCGGGGGATCTCGCCTACGAGCAGTACTTC
17	-	TRBJ2-6	TRBV27	-	CASSFLAGSSGANVLTF	-
16	-	TRBJ2-5	TRBV11-2	TRBD1	CASSRIGTGGRETQYF	TGTGCCAGCAGCCGAATTGGGACAGGGGGCCGAGAGACCCAGTACTTC
13	once	TRBJ2-1	TRBV2	-	CASSLDGGNEQFF	TGTGCCAGCAGCCTCGACGGGGGCAATGAGCAGTTCTTC
13	-	TRBJ1-1	TRBV5-1	-	CASSPPSYTEAFF	TGCGCCAGCAGCCCTCCTAGCTACACTGAAGCTTTCTTT
14	once	TRBJ1-4	TRBV18	TRBD1	CASSPTGDDEKLFF	TGTGCCAGCTCGCCGACAGGGGACGATGAAAAACTGTTTTTT
14	-	TRBJ2-3	TRBV5-6	-	CASSSTASTDTQYF	TGTGCCAGCAGCTCCACTGCAAGCACAGATACGCAGTATTTT
15	few	TRBJ2-7	TRBV27	TRBD2	CASRKLAGGPYEQYF	TGTGCCAGCAGAAAACTAGCGGGAGGGCCTTACGAGCAGTACTTC
14	few	TRBJ1-1	TRBV10-3	TRBD1	CAISGDRGVTEAFF	TGTGCCATCAGTGGCGACAGGGGGGTTACTGAAGCTTTCTTT
18	-	TRBJ2-6	TRBV5-1	TRBD1	CASSLGDRGVSGANVLTF	TGCGCCAGCAGCTTAGGAGACAGGGGAGTCTCTGGGGCCAACGTCCTGACTTTC
17	-	TRBJ2-7	TRBV10-3	-	CAISEVVLARYGGEQYF	TGTGCCATCAGTGAGGTAGTCCTAGCCCGTTACGGGGGCGAGCAGTACTTC
14	few	TRBJ1-1	TRBV6-5	TRBD1	CASSYWQGAVEAFF	TGTGCCAGCAGTTACTGGCAGGGGGCGGTTGAAGCTTTCTTT
15	-	TRBJ2-4	TRBV7-9	-	CASSLDRLAKNIQYF	TGTGCCAGCAGCTTAGACAGATTAGCCAAAAACATTCAGTACTTC
14	-	TRBJ2-7	TRBV6-1	TRBD2	CASRPGTSGYEQYF	TGTGCCAGCAGACCCGGGACTAGCGGATACGAGCAGTACTTC
15	-	TRBJ2-7	TRBV27	TRBD2	CASSLREGNPYEQYF	TGTGCCAGCAGTTTACGGGAGGGGAACCCCTACGAGCAGTACTTC
13	-	TRBJ2-5	TRBV6-5	-	CASTKLVTQTQYF	TGTGCCAGCACCAAACTAGTGACGCAGACCCAGTACTTC
15	-	TRBJ2-1	TRBV4-3	-	CASSQVPGDYNEQFF	TGCGCCAGCAGCCAAGTTCCGGGGGATTACAATGAGCAGTTCTTC
14	-	TRBJ2-1	TRBV19	-	CASSIEFSHNEQFF	TGTGCCAGTAGTATTGAATTTAGCCACAATGAGCAGTTCTTC
16	-	TRBJ2-3	TRBV27	TRBD2	CASSSGLARSTDTQYF	TGTGCCAGCAGTTCGGGACTAGCGAGGTCCACAGATACGCAGTATTTT
15	-	TRBJ2-7	TRBV11-2	TRBD2	CASSIGLAFFYEQYF	TGTGCCAGCAGCATCGGACTAGCGTTCTTCTACGAGCAGTACTTC
15	-	TRBJ2-7	TRBV6-5	TRBD1	CASSYYPGQGYEQYF	TGTGCCAGCAGTTACTACCCGGGACAGGGGTACGAGCAGTACTTC
13	once	TRBJ1-5	TRBV7-9	-	CASSHNRDQPQHF	TGTGCCAGCAGCCATAACAGGGATCAGCCCCAGCATTTT
14	-	TRBJ2-2	TRBV10-2	TRBD2	CASSASGSTGELFF	TGCGCCAGCAGTGCAAGCGGGAGCACCGGGGAGCTGTTTTTT
16	-	TRBJ2-3	TRBV5-1	TRBD2	CASSFWAGGSTDTQYF	TGCGCCAGCAGCTTCTGGGCGGGAGGATCCACAGATACGCAGTATTTT
12	-	TRBJ1-3	TRBV19	-	CASRQSGNTIYF	TGTGCCAGTAGGCAGTCTGGAAACACCATATATTTT
13	-	TRBJ1-1	TRBV7-2	-	CASEQGLNTEAFF	TGTGCCAGTGAGCAGGGTTTGAACACTGAAGCTTTCTTT
16	-	TRBJ1-2	TRBV6-5	TRBD1	CASSYSPGQGSDGYTF	TGTGCCAGCAGTTACTCCCCGGGACAGGGGAGCGATGGCTACACCTTC
16	once	TRBJ2-7	TRBV19	TRBD2	CASSSLLLAGGYEQYF	TGTGCCAGTAGTTCCCTTTTACTAGCGGGAGGGTACGAGCAGTACTTC
15	-	TRBJ2-7	TRBV11-2	TRBD1	CASSTDQGAHYEQYF	TGTGCCAGCAGCACCGACCAGGGGGCACACTACGAGCAGTACTTC
14	-	TRBJ1-2	TRBV28	-	CASSSGHSNYGYTF	TGTGCCAGCAGTTCGGGACATTCTAACTATGGCTACACCTTC
19	-	TRBJ1-2	TRBV19	TRBD1	CASSMAARDRGDRNYGYTF	TGTGCCAGTTCCATGGCCGCTCGGGACAGGGGAGATCGGAACTATGGCTACACCTTC
16	-	TRBJ2-3	TRBV5-4	TRBD2	CASRGNVAGGGDTQYF	TGTGCCAGCAGGGGCAATGTAGCGGGAGGTGGGGATACGCAGTATTTT
14	-	TRBJ2-7	TRBV15	TRBD1	CATSRGQGGYEQYF	TGTGCCACCAGCAGGGGACAGGGAGGATACGAGCAGTACTTC
17	-	TRBJ2-3	TRBV9	TRBD1	CASSLRGGTGGSPTQYF	TGTGCCAGCAGCCTGCGAGGAGGGACAGGGGGCTCCCCTACGCAGTATTTT
13	once	TRBJ1-1	TRBV10-3	-	CAIARQQNTEAFF	TGTGCCATCGCGAGACAGCAGAACACTGAAGCTTTCTTT
13	once	TRBJ1-2	TRBV5-1	-	CASSSPPNYGYTF	TGCGCCAGCAGCTCCCCCCCAAACTATGGCTACACCTTC
13	-	TRBJ2-3	TRBV5-1	-	CASAGQRPDTQYF	TGCGCCAGCGCTGGACAGCGACCAGATACGCAGTATTTT
14	-	TRBJ2-7	TRBV5-1	TRBD1	CASSPGQAQAEQYF	TGCGCCAGCAGCCCCGGACAGGCCCAAGCGGAGCAGTACTTC
15	-	TRBJ2-1	TRBV9	TRBD2	CASSETSGSPHEQFF	TGTGCCAGCAGCGAGACTAGCGGGAGTCCCCATGAGCAGTTCTTC
18	-	TRBJ2-3	TRBV7-2	TRBD2	CASSLLPGTSGNTDTQYF	TGTGCCAGCAGCTTATTACCGGGGACTAGCGGGAACACAGATACGCAGTATTTT
15	-	TRBJ2-3	TRBV6-1	TRBD1	CASRRQGPSTDTQYF	TGTGCCAGCAGGAGACAGGGGCCGAGCACAGATACGCAGTATTTT
12	-	TRBJ2-5	TRBV11-2	-	CASRQDQETQYF	TGTGCCAGCAGGCAGGACCAAGAGACCCAGTACTTC
14	-	TRBJ2-6	TRBV9	-	CASSQGSGANVLTF	TGTGCCAGCAGCCAGGGAAGCGGGGCCAACGTCCTGACTTTC
13	-	TRBJ1-2	TRBV6-5	-	CASSYVRGGGYTF	TGTGCCAGCAGTTATGTAAGGGGTGGTGGCTACACCTTC
17	-	TRBJ2-1	TRBV5-1	TRBD2	CASSLVGGRHTYNEQFF	TGCGCCAGCAGCTTGGTGGGCGGGAGGCACACCTACAATGAGCAGTTCTTC
11	once	TRBJ2-3	TRBV11-3	-	CASSRTDTQYF	TGTGCCAGCTCCCGGACAGATACGCAGTATTTT
15	-	TRBJ1-2	TRBV4-1	-	CASSQDLGLSYGYTF	TGCGCCAGCAGCCAAGACCTGGGACTCAGCTATGGCTACACCTTC
15	-	TRBJ1-5	TRBV7-2	-	CASSREPGSNQPQHF	TGTGCCAGCAGCCGAGAGCCAGGTAGCAATCAGCCCCAGCATTTT
16	-	TRBJ2-1	TRBV10-3	-	CAISESFYWRGGEQFF	TGTGCCATCAGTGAGTCGTTTTATTGGAGGGGGGGTGAGCAGTTCTTC
16	-	TRBJ2-3	TRBV5-8	TRBD2	CASTPRGVSGTDTQYF	TGTGCCAGCACCCCCCGGGGGGTAAGCGGCACAGATACGCAGTATTTT
15	-	TRBJ1-3	TRBV7-2	-	CASSRTGGPGNTIYF	TGTGCCAGCAGCCGAACGGGGGGACCTGGAAACACCATATATTTT
16	-	TRBJ2-7	TRBV28	-	CASSFHWESRSYEQYF	TGTGCCAGCAGTTTTCATTGGGAGTCCAGATCCTACGAGCAGTACTTC
15	-	TRBJ1-5	TRBV11-2	-	CASSLVPGRNQPQHF	TGTGCCAGCAGCTTAGTCCCTGGCAGGAATCAGCCCCAGCATTTT
13	-	TRBJ2-1	TRBV7-9	-	CASSSGTYNEQFF	TGTGCCAGCAGCTCCGGGACCTACAATGAGCAGTTCTTC
12	-	TRBJ2-7	TRBV10-1	-	CASSESMREQYF	TGCGCCAGCAGTGAGTCGATGCGGGAGCAGTACTTC
13	-	TRBJ1-1	TRBV29-1	-	CSGSDRRNTEAFF	TGCAGCGGATCCGACAGGCGGAACACTGAAGCTTTCTTT
17	-	TRBJ2-4	TRBV11-2	TRBD1	CASSTYRGRNEWNIQYF	TGTGCCAGCAGCACCTACAGGGGGCGAAACGAGTGGAACATTCAGTACTTC
17	-	TRBJ2-6	TRBV11-3	-	CASSLALWGVGANVLTF	TGTGCCAGCAGTCTCGCCTTGTGGGGGGTCGGGGCCAACGTCCTGACTTTC